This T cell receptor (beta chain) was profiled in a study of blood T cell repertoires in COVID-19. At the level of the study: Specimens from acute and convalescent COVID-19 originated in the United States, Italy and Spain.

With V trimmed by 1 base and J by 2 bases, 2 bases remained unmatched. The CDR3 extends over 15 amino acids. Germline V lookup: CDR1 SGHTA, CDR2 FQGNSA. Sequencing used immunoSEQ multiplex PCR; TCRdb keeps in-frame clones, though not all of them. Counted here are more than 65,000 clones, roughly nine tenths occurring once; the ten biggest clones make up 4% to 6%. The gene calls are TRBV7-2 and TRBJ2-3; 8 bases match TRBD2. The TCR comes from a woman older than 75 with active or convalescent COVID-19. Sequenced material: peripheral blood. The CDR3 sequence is CASSLGLAYTDTQYF. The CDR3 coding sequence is TGTGCCAGCAGCTTAGGACTAGCGTACACAGATACGCAGTATTTT.